These 27 T cell receptor beta chains were all obtained from the same sample, sequenced in a study of T cell responses to AZD1222 COVID-19 vaccine. Assay used: immunoSEQ multiplex PCR; TCRdb lists only in-frame clones, some missing. The profile shows around 130,000 clones, roughly 86% of them singletons. Sample: peripheral blood, taken 28 days after the second AZD1222 dose. These receptors all come from an adult who received the AZD1222 COVID-19 vaccine.

The chain has TRBV5-6 and TRBJ2-2, with unresolved D. CDR3 length: 15 amino acids. Per germline, CDR1 SGHDT and CDR2 YYEEEE. Trimming removed 3 bases from V and 5 bases from J, with 14 bases in between. The CDR3 nucleotides read TGTGCCAGCAGCTCAAGGGTAGCATTAACCGGGGAGCTGTTTTTT. Residues: CASSSRVALTGELFF.

This clone was observed a handful of times. The V and J genes are TRBV24-1 and TRBJ2-5; 10 bases agree with TRBD2. J gave up 4 bases and V 5 bases, and 6 bases lay outside the gene matches. CDR1 KGHDR and CDR2 SFDVKD come from the germline V gene. The CDR3 has 15 amino acids. The CDR3 is CATSVASGSRETQYF. The CDR3 region has the DNA TGTGCCACCAGTGTGGCTAGCGGGAGTAGAGAGACCCAGTACTTC.

CDR3 nucleotide sequence: TGTGCCTGGAAAGGGGATGGAGGGGGACAGTTCTTC. Translated, it gives CAWKGDGGGQFF. This chain uses TRBV30 with TRBJ2-1; D may correspond to TRBD1 or TRBD2 (6 bases each). Germline V gene lookup returns CDR1 GTSNPN and CDR2 SVGIG (reference sequence). The ends were cut back, 4 bases at V and 13 bases at J, with 17 bases in the middle. The CDR3 loop spans 12 amino acids. Full variable domain (outside the CDR3, taken from reference TRBV30 and TRBJ2-1): SQTIHQWPATLVQPVGSPLSLECTVEGTSNPNLYWYRQAAGRGLQLLFYSVGIGQISSEVPQNLSASRPQDRQFILSSKKLLLSDSGFYLCAWKGDGGGQFFGPGTRLTVL.

The rearrangement joins TRBV2 to TRBJ2-2; TRBD1 matches 9 bases. With V trimmed by 6 bases and J by 2 bases, 4 bases remained unmatched. Germline-derived CDR1 and CDR2 are SNHLY and FYNNEI. This CDR3 spans 15 amino acids. The CDR3 DNA follows: TGTGCCAGCAGCAGACAGGGGGGAAACACCGGGGAGCTGTTTTTT. Translating gives CASSRQGGNTGELFF.

This clone has a handful of counts. The chain has TRBV30 and TRBJ1-2; 7 nucleotides match TRBD1. This CDR3 contains 14 residues. V shed 0 bases and J 12 bases; nucleotides not matched to a gene: 13. Germline assignment: CDR1 GTSNPN and CDR2 SVGIG (reference sequence). In DNA, the CDR3 is TGTGCCTGGAGTGTTTTTAAGGACAAGGGGGCGGACACCTTC. Translating it yields CAWSVFKDKGADTF. Full variable domain (missing parts from reference TRBV30 and TRBJ1-2): SQTIHQWPATLVQPVGSPLSLECTVEGTSNPNLYWYRQAAGRGLQLLFYSVGIGQISSEVPQNLSASRPQDRQFILSSKKLLLSDSGFYLCAWSVFKDKGADTFGSGTRLTVV.

The chain links TRBV4-1 to TRBJ2-7; D uncertain. Trimming pared 1 base from V and 3 bases from J, leaving 7 bases between. CDR3 length: 13 amino acids. Looked up from germline, CDR1 is MGHRA and CDR2 is YSYEKL. The CDR3 DNA reads as TGCGCCAGCAGCCAAGTGGTCAACTACGAGCAGTACTTC. Translating it yields CASSQVVNYEQYF.

DNA of the CDR3: TGTGCCAGTAGTATTGCGGGGACTCCTAACTATGGCTACACCTTC. This sequence encodes CASSIAGTPNYGYTF. This chain links TRBV19 with TRBJ1-2, with D possibly matching TRBD1 (5 bases). V lost 3 bases, J lost 0 bases, and 11 bases lay in between. Germline-derived CDR1 and CDR2 are LNHDA and SQIVND (reference sequence). CDR3 length: 15 amino acids.

This chain joins TRBV5-5 and TRBJ2-7; the D gene could be TRBD1 or TRBD2 (5 bases each). Germline CDR1 reads SGHKS; CDR2 reads YYEKEE (reference sequence). Trimming took 2 bases from V and 5 from J, leaving 17 bases between them. This CDR3 spans 15 amino acids. In DNA form, the CDR3 reads TGTGCCAGCAGCTTTGTTTGGGACCCGAGCGACGAGCAGTACTTC. This sequence encodes CASSFVWDPSDEQYF. The full variable domain, completed using reference TRBV5-5 and TRBJ2-7, is DAGVTQSPTHLIKTRGQQVTLRCSPISGHKSVSWYQQVLGQGPQFIFQYYEKEERGRGNFPDRFSARQFPNYSSELNVNALLLGDSALYLCASSFVWDPSDEQYFGPGTRLTVT.

The chain joins TRBV6-5 to TRBJ1-2; D may be TRBD1 (5 bases). Germline V gene data show CDR1 as MNHEY and CDR2 as SVGAGI. CDR3 length: 15 residues. Trimming left V 6 bases short and J 2 bases short, with 16 bases between. CDR3 in amino acids: CASSRPGVGNYGYTF. CDR3 sequence (DNA): TGTGCCAGCAGCCGCCCGGGGGTTGGAAACTATGGCTACACCTTC.

The V call is TRBV11-2, the J call TRBJ2-7, with unresolved D. The CDR3 has 12 residues. V lost 3 bases and J 2 bases, leaving 5 bases between the germline ends. CDR1 and CDR2 (germline): SGHAT, FQNNGV. CDR3 coding DNA: TGTGCCAGCAGCTTCACGGCCTACGAGCAGTACTTC. Translating it yields CASSFTAYEQYF.

This clone is a singleton in its sample. The gene calls are TRBV24-1 and TRBJ1-2, with 11 nucleotides matching TRBD1. This CDR3 contains 18 residues. Germline CDR1 reads KGHDR; CDR2 reads SFDVKD. V lost 1 base and J lost 4; bases outside the gene matches: 10. The CDR3 spells CATSDLRDRGFVTYGYTF. The CDR3 DNA reads TGTGCCACCAGTGATTTAAGGGACAGGGGGTTCGTTACCTATGGCTACACCTTC.

The chain is built from TRBV3-1 (or the pseudogene TRBV3-2) and TRBJ2-7; tentatively, D is TRBD1 or TRBD2 (5 bases each). Germline V gene lookup returns CDR1 LGHDT and CDR2 YNNKEL (reference sequence). The CDR3 runs 14 residues. The V and J ends lost 1 base and 7 bases respectively, with 14 bases between them. The CDR3 here is CASSQAQAEGEQYF. Written as DNA, the CDR3 is TGTGCCAGCAGCCAAGCACAGGCTGAGGGGGAGCAGTACTTC.

The chain carries TRBV3-1 (or the pseudogene TRBV3-2) and TRBJ2-2; the D is unclear. CDR3 length equals 11 residues. Germline V gene data show CDR1 as LGHDT and CDR2 as YNNKEL (reference sequence). The germline V and J ends were trimmed by 5 bases and 6 bases, with 4 bases remaining between them. CDR3 protein: CASSWAGELFF. For the CDR3, the DNA is TGTGCCAGCAGCTGGGCCGGGGAGCTGTTTTTT.

The chain employs TRBV27 and TRBJ2-1; TRBD2 matches 15 bases. J gave up 7 bases and V 5 bases, and 6 bases lay outside the gene matches. CDR1 is MNHEY, CDR2 SMNVEV, per germline (reference sequence). This CDR3 has 16 amino acids. For the CDR3, the DNA is TGTGCCAGCAGTCTCGGACTAGCGGGAGGGTCTAATGAGCAGTTCTTC. Protein product: CASSLGLAGGSNEQFF.

The chain is built from TRBV7-2 and TRBJ2-7; TRBD2 might be the D (5 bases). CDR1 and CDR2 (germline): SGHTA, FQGNSA. V lost 2 bases, J lost 0 bases, and 17 bases lay in between. The CDR3 consists of 17 residues. CDR3 DNA: TGTGCCAGCAGCTTAAACGGGGTCCGGCGTAGCTCCTACGAGCAGTACTTC. It encodes CASSLNGVRRSSYEQYF.

This clone was seen just once. The V gene is TRBV14, the J gene TRBJ2-7; the match to TRBD1 covers 10 bases. The length of the CDR3 is 15 residues. J was trimmed by 7 bases and V by 2 bases; bases with no gene match: 8. Looked up from germline, CDR1 is SGHDN and CDR2 is FVKESK. This CDR3 is CASSQTGTGASEQYF. Here the CDR3 DNA reads TGTGCCAGCAGCCAAACCGGGACAGGGGCTAGTGAGCAGTACTTC. Full variable domain (remainder filled in from reference TRBV14 and TRBJ2-7): EAGVTQFPSHSVIEKGQTVTLRCDPISGHDNLYWYRRVMGKEIKFLLHFVKESKQDESGMPNNRFLAERTGGTYSTLKVQPAELEDSGVYFCASSQTGTGASEQYFGPGTRLTVT.

The sample holds one count of this clone. This chain links TRBV4-1 with TRBJ1-5; D is undetermined. Looked up from germline, CDR1 is MGHRA and CDR2 is YSYEKL. V dropped 0 bases and J dropped 6 bases, with 12 bases sitting between them. This CDR3 has 15 residues. The CDR3 DNA follows: TGCGCCAGCAGCCAAGATGATCGGGTGAGTCAGCCCCAGCATTTT. It encodes CASSQDDRVSQPQHF.

This rearrangement joins TRBV7-2 to TRBJ2-1; possible D gene TRBD2, 5 bases. The V gene lost 3 bases and the J gene lost 9 bases, with 6 bases spanning the gap. The CDR3 is 11 amino acids. Germline lookup yields CDR1 SGHTA and CDR2 FQGNSA. The CDR3 nucleotides read TGTGCCAGCAGCTTCGCGGGTGAGCAGTTCTTC. Amino acids: CASSFAGEQFF.

The chain carries TRBV5-1 and TRBJ2-2; TRBD1 or TRBD2 may be the D gene (5 bases each). Germline CDR1 is SGHRS and CDR2 is YFSETQ. The CDR3 loop spans 14 amino acids. The V and J ends lost 3 bases and 6 bases respectively, with 12 bases between them. The CDR3 protein is CASSSVGGAGELFF. The CDR3 coding sequence is TGCGCCAGCAGCTCAGTTGGGGGTGCCGGGGAGCTGTTTTTT.

The chain has TRBV2 and TRBJ1-6; weak D call: TRBD1 (6 bases). Per germline, CDR1 SNHLY and CDR2 FYNNEI. The CDR3 extends over 17 amino acids. V was pared by 4 bases and J by 0 bases, with 13 bases between. CDR3 in amino acids: CASSGWGRSSYNSPLHF. CDR3 nucleotides: TGTGCCAGCAGTGGTTGGGGGCGGAGCTCCTATAATTCACCCCTCCACTTT.

The genes are TRBV30 and TRBJ2-1, with no clear D. Trimming took off 2 bases at V and 3 bases at J, with 2 bases between the two ends. This CDR3 comprises 11 residues. Germline V lookup: CDR1 GTSNPN, CDR2 SVGIG (reference sequence). The CDR3 nucleotides read TGTGCCTGGAGTCTCTACAATGAGCAGTTCTTC. This translates into CAWSLYNEQFF.

This chain joins TRBV11-1 and TRBJ2-1; D not certain. V lost 3 bases, J lost 8 bases, and 14 bases lay in between. The length of the CDR3 is 14 residues. Germline-derived CDR1 and CDR2 are SGHAT and FQDESV (reference sequence). The CDR3 region has the DNA TGTGCCAGCAGCTTGGATCAATACGTCGATGAGCAGTTCTTC. Its protein product is CASSLDQYVDEQFF.

The chain joins TRBV7-2 to TRBJ1-3; D remains unclear. Germline values: CDR1 SGHTA, CDR2 FQGNSA. Trimming stripped 5 bases from V and 8 bases from J, with 13 bases between. The CDR3 totals 13 residues. CDR3 sequence (DNA): TGTGCCAGCAGCCCCCACCCGGGGTACACCATATATTTT. This gives the protein CASSPHPGYTIYF.

The chain uses TRBV9 and TRBJ1-5; tentative D call: TRBD1 (5 bases). Trimming took 4 bases from V and 3 from J, leaving 8 bases between them. There are 13 residues in the CDR3. CDR1 is SGDLS and CDR2 is YYNGEE in the germline V gene. The DNA of the CDR3 is TGTGCCAGCAGCCGCGGGACCAATCAGCCCCAGCATTTT. Translation: CASSRGTNQPQHF.

V usage is TRBV14 and J usage is TRBJ2-4; possibly TRBD1 or TRBD2 for D (5 bases each). Trimming cost V 3 bases and J 0 bases, with 21 bases left between them. Germline V gene data show CDR1 as SGHDN and CDR2 as FVKESK. CDR3 length: 19 amino acids. DNA of the CDR3: TGTGCCAGCAGCCAGCACAGGATACTAGATCCACTAGCCAAAAACATTCAGTACTTC. Protein sequence: CASSQHRILDPLAKNIQYF.

V usage is TRBV29-1 and J usage is TRBJ1-2; D is perhaps TRBD1 (6 bases). The CDR3 length is 13 residues. Germline V gene sequence: CDR1 SQVTM, CDR2 ANQGSEA. V lost 3 bases, J lost 2 bases, and 10 bases lay in between. CDR3 DNA sequence: TGCAGCGTTGAGGGACACCGAAACTATGGCTACACCTTC. Translating gives CSVEGHRNYGYTF.

V is TRBV19 and J is TRBJ2-7; D possibly uses TRBD1 or TRBD2 (5 bases each). The CDR3 contains 15 residues. The germline CDR1 and CDR2 sequences are LNHDA and SQIVND (reference sequence). Trimming removed 6 bases at V and 4 bases at J, with 19 bases between. CDR3 sequence reads: CASRFRNVGDYEQYF. The DNA for the CDR3 is TGTGCCAGTAGATTCAGGAACGTGGGGGATTACGAGCAGTACTTC.